Listed below are T cell receptor beta chains from one sample, sequenced in a study of T cell responses to AZD1222 COVID-19 vaccine. Produced via immunoSEQ multiplex PCR; TCRdb's table is partial and in-frame only. The sample shows around 200,000 clones, 90% to 95% of them seen only once. The sequences come from peripheral blood, collected 28 days after the second AZD1222 dose. These receptors were obtained from an adult who received the AZD1222 COVID-19 vaccine. Both conserved end residues are part of each CDR3. A D gene is named only where the DNA matches it firmly. Clone sizes are given selectively: once, few, many, or a class where the clone is expanded.

clone_size j_call d_call v_call cdr3_aa cdr3_nt
once TRBJ2-7 TRBD1 TRBV5-1 CASSLVVADRREQYF TGCGCCAGCAGCTTGGTTGTGGCGGACAGGAGAGAGCAGTACTTC
- TRBJ1-5 - TRBV6-6 CASSYLGGGNQPQHF TGTGCCAGCAGTTACTTGGGGGGGGGCAATCAGCCCCAGCATTTT
- TRBJ1-1 - TRBV5-1 CASSLGDGTEAFF TGCGCCAGCAGCTTGGGGGACGGCACTGAAGCTTTCTTT
- TRBJ1-5 - TRBV7-8 CASSLENQPQHF TGTGCCAGCAGCCTCGAGAATCAGCCCCAGCATTTT
- TRBJ1-4 TRBD1 TRBV12-3/TRBV12-4 CASSLGQGQFF TGTGCCAGCAGTTTAGGACAGGGCCAATTTTTT
- TRBJ2-7 - TRBV13 CASSRYAGEQYF TGTGCCAGCAGCCGTTACGCGGGGGAGCAGTACTTC
- TRBJ1-4 - TRBV19 CASSMSGDGYEKLFF TGTGCCAGTAGTATGTCCGGGGACGGGTATGAAAAACTGTTTTTT
- TRBJ2-3 TRBD1 TRBV9 CASSAPFGQGGPDTQYF TGTGCCAGCAGCGCCCCCTTCGGACAGGGGGGCCCAGATACGCAGTATTTT
few TRBJ1-6 - TRBV6-6 CASSQGTPSSYNSPLHF TGTGCCAGCAGTCAGGGGACACCGAGCTCCTATAATTCACCCCTCCACTTT
- TRBJ2-2 - TRBV30 CAWSANTGELFF TGTGCCTGGAGTGCAAACACCGGGGAGCTGTTTTTT
once TRBJ1-1 - TRBV6-1 CASSESMGLNTEAFF TGTGCCAGCAGTGAAAGTATGGGGTTGAACACTGAAGCTTTCTTT
- TRBJ1-5 - TRBV19 CASSMGQGHREPQHF TGTGCCAGTAGTATGGGGCAGGGACATAGGGAGCCCCAGCATTTT
once TRBJ2-7 TRBD2 TRBV7-2 CASSLWGGEQYF TGTGCCAGCAGCTTATGGGGAGGGGAGCAGTACTTC
- TRBJ1-2 - TRBV28 CASTLPPGAWDGYTF TGTGCCAGCACCTTACCGCCAGGGGCCTGGGATGGCTACACCTTC